The present T cell receptor beta chain was sequenced within a study of cytomegalovirus exposure and HLA in healthy donors. The V segment lost 4 bases and the J segment 2 bases; nucleotides outside the gene matches: 5. CDR1 is SGDLS and CDR2 is YYNGEE in the germline V gene. The CDR3 consists of 14 residues. Study-wide results and caveats: Among the CMV-associated chains, three were confirmed in vitro as specific for CMV antigens. Across donors, most TCRs were seen rarely, yet some public ones were widespread.

Notes on this clone: Its target is unknown.

TCRdb's copy holds only in-frame clones and misses some; the assay was immunoSEQ multiplex PCR. The table shows approximately 160,000 clones, with 91% occurring only once. This TCR derives from a woman aged 18-35 years in good health and CMV-seropositive. The chain joins TRBV9 to TRBJ2-7; TRBD1 matches at 8 bases. Sequenced input: PBMCs. The CDR3 loop reads CASSPGQVPYEQYF. CDR3 coding DNA: TGTGCCAGCAGCCCGGGACAGGTGCCCTACGAGCAGTACTTC.